The clone carrying this T cell receptor (beta chain) was seen ten or more times. This entry comes from a study of regulatory T cells in long-lasting Graves disease. As for time point: persistent/refractory GD, antithyroid drugs over 5 years with positive TRAb. Isolated PBMC RNA provided the starting material for the TCR library. Combining iRepertoire HTBI primers with Arm-PCR of CDR3 regions, the authors built TCR beta libraries. Original handling: From all samples, identification returned 12 to 15 TRBJ and about 63 TRBV segments. TCRdb redid the calling of the multiplex PCR reads with MiXCR, one entry per CDR3 protein. TCRdb's processing, not the study's, gives the V and J calls here. The sample contains 300,000 to 350,000 distinct CDR3 sequences, roughly a fifth of which appear only once. The CDR3 consists of 10 residues. CDR1 SNHLY and CDR2 FYNNEI come from the germline V gene. V lost 1 base to trimming and J lost 6 bases, with 0 bases between them.

This TCR derives from a female donor with Graves disease. The chain employs TRBV2 and TRBJ2-5; D unclear. The sequencing here drew on peripheral blood mononuclear cells (PBMCs), taken when the disease was refractory, from a patient treated with antithyroid drugs. The CDR3 region is CASSEETQYF. As DNA, the CDR3 is TGTGCCAGCAGTGAAGAGACCCAGTACTTC. The full variable domain, completed using reference TRBV2 and TRBJ2-5, is EPEVTQTPSHQVTQMGQEVILRCVPISNHLYFYWYRQILGQKVEFLVSFYNNEISEKSEIFDDQFSVERPDGSNFTLKIRSTKLEDSAMYFCASSEETQYFGPGTRLLVL.